This T cell receptor beta chain is drawn from a study of T cell changes during pregnancy in multiple sclerosis. This CDR3 contains 17 residues. Generated by immunoSEQ multiplex PCR, the TCRdb table keeps only in-frame clones and is missing some. The sample carries about 55,000 clones, 70% to 90% recorded once. This sequence was found in a female donor with multiple sclerosis, enrolled in a pregnancy study. Sequences were derived from CD4+ T cells from peripheral blood mononuclear cells, sampled in the first trimester of pregnancy. V usage is TRBV21-1 and J usage is TRBJ2-5; the listed D gene, TRBD1, was not tested against the DNA. TRBV21-1 is recorded as a pseudogene. CDR3 amino acids: CASSKAFTYTPLETQYF. The CDR3 DNA follows: TGTGCCAGCAGCAAAGCTTTCACGTACACACCCCTGGAGACCCAGTACTTC.